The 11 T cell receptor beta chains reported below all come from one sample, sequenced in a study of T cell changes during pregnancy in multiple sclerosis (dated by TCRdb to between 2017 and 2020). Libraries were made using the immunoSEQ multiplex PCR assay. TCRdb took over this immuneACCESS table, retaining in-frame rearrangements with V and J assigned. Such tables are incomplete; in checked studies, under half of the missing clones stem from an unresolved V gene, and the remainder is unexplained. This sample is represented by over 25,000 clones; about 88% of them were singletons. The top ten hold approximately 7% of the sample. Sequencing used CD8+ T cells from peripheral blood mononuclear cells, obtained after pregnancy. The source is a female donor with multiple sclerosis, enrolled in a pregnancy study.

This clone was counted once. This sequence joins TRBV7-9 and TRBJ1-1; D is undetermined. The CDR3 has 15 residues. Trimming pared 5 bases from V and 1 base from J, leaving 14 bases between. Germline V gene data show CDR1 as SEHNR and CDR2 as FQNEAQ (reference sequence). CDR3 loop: CASSIIGLTNTEAFF. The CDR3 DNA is TGTGCCAGCAGCATAATAGGACTGACGAACACTGAAGCTTTCTTT.

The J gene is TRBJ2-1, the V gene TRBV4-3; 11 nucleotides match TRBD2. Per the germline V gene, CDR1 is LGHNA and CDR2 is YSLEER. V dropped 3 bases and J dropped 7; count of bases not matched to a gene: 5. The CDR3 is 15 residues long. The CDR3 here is CASSQTSGIGNEQFF. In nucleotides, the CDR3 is TGCGCCAGCAGCCAGACTAGCGGGATTGGGAATGAGCAGTTCTTC.

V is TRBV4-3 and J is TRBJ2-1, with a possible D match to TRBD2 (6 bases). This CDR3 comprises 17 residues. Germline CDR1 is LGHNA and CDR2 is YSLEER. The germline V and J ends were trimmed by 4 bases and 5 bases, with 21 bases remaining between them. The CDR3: CASSPNPTSWSDNEQFF. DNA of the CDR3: TGCGCCAGCAGCCCCAACCCGACTAGTTGGTCCGACAATGAGCAGTTCTTC.

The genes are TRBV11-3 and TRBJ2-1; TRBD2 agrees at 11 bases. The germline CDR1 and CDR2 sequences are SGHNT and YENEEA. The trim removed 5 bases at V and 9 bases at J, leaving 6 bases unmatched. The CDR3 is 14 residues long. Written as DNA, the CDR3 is TGTGCCAGCAGCCCACGTCTAGCGGGGGGTGAGCAGTTCTTC. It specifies CASSPRLAGGEQFF.

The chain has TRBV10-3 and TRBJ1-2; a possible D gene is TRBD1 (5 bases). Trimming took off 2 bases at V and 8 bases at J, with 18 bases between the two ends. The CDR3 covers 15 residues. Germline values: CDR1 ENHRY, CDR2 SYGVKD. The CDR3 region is CAISERDGRRGGYTF. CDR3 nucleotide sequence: TGTGCCATCAGTGAGCGGGACGGGAGAAGGGGCGGCTACACCTTC.

The CDR3 region has the DNA TGTGCCAGCAGTCCGGTCACAGGGACGGGTTACGAGCAGTACTTC. This codes for CASSPVTGTGYEQYF. This chain uses TRBV6-5 with TRBJ2-7; tentatively, D is TRBD1 (6 bases). This CDR3 has 15 amino acids. CDR1 and CDR2 from the germline V gene are MNHEY and SVGAGI. Trimming shortened V by 5 bases and J by 4 bases, and 18 bases separated the two germline ends.

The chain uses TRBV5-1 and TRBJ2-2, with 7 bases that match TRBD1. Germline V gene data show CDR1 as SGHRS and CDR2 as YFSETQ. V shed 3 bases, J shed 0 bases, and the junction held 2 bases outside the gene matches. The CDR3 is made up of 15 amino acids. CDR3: CASSSGQTNTGELFF. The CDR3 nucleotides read TGCGCCAGCAGCTCGGGACAGACGAACACCGGGGAGCTGTTTTTT. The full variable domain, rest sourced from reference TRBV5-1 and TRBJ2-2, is KAGVTQTPRYLIKTRGQQVTLSCSPISGHRSVSWYQQTPGQGLQFLFEYFSETQRNKGNFPGRFSGRQFSNSRSEMNVSTLELGDSALYLCASSSGQTNTGELFFGEGSRLTVL.

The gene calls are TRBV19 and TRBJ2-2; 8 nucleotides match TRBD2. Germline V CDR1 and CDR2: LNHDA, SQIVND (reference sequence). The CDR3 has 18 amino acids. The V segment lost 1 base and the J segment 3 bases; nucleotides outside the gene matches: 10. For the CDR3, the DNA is TGTGCCAGTAGTATAGCGGGAGGGACGATTTCGGACACCGGGGAGCTGTTTTTT. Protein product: CASSIAGGTISDTGELFF.

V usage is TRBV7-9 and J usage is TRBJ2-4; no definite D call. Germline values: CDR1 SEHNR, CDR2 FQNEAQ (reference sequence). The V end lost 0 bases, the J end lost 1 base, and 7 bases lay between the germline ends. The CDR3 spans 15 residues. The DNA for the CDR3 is TGTGCCAGCAGCTTAGCCCTGTCTGCCAAAAACATTCAGTACTTC. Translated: CASSLALSAKNIQYF. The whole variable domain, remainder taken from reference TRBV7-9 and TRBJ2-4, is DTGVSQNPRHKITKRGQNVTFRCDPISEHNRLYWYRQTLGQGPEFLTYFQNEAQLEKSRLLSDRFSAERPKGSFSTLEIQRTEQGDSAMYLCASSLALSAKNIQYFGAGTRLSVL.

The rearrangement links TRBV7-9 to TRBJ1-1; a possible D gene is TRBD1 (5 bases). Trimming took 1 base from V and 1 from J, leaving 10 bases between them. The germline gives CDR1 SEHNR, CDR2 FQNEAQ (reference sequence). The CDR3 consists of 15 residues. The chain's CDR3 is CASSLGIGANTEAFF. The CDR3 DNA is TGTGCCAGCAGCTTAGGTATAGGGGCGAACACTGAAGCTTTCTTT. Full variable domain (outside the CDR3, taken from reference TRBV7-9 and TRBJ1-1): DTGVSQNPRHKITKRGQNVTFRCDPISEHNRLYWYRQTLGQGPEFLTYFQNEAQLEKSRLLSDRFSAERPKGSFSTLEIQRTEQGDSAMYLCASSLGIGANTEAFFGQGTRLTVV.

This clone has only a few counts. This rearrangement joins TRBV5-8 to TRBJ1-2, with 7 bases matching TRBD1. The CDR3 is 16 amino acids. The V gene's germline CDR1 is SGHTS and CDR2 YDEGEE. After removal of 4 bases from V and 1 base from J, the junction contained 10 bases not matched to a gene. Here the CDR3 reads CASSTGTATFNYGYTF. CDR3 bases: TGTGCCAGCAGCACTGGGACAGCGACATTTAACTATGGCTACACCTTC.